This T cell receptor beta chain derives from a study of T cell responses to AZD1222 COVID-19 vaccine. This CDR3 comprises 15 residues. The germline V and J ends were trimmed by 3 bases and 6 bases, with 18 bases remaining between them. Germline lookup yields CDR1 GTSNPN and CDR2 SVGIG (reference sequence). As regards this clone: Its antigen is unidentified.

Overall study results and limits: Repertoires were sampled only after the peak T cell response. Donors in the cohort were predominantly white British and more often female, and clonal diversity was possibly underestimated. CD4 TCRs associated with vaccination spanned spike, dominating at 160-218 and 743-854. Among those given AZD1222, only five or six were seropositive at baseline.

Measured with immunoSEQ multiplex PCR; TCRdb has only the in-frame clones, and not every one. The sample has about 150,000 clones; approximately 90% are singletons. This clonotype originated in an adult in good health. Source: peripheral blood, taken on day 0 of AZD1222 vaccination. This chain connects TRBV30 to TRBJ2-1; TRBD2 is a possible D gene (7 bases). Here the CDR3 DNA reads TGTGCCTGGAGCTCCTCGGGGGCGGGAGCCAATGAGCAGTTCTTC. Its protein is CAWSSSGAGANEQFF.